This T cell receptor beta chain was sequenced in a study of cytomegalovirus exposure and HLA in healthy donors. Across the study: A later analysis reported the same platform for the roughly 120 validation repertoires and the 666 first-cohort repertoires.

Points from the study as a whole: The study put 150 to 200 TCR beta chains on its list as cytomegalovirus-associated. According to a subsequent analysis, TCR clusters from the first cohort were inclined to appear together in the 130 or so validation repertoires.

Note on this clone: Its antigen remains unidentified.

The donors belonged to the roughly 110-subject validation cohort, separate from the roughly 600-subject first cohort. The assay was immunoSEQ multiplex PCR, and TCRdb's table has in-frame clones only and misses some. The data show about 160,000 clones, 95% to 96% seen once. The CDR3 runs 15 residues. The ends lost 4 bases at V and 7 bases at J; junction bases unmatched: 7. Looked up from germline, CDR1 is SGHTA and CDR2 is FQGNSA. The chain employs TRBV7-2 and TRBJ1-4; 9 bases match TRBD1. The sequenced sample was PBMCs. The TCR sequence derives from a woman aged 18-35 years in good health and CMV-seronegative. CDR3 DNA: TGTGCCAGCAGCTCCTCCGGGACAGGGAGTGAAAAACTGTTTTTT. Amino acids: CASSSSGTGSEKLFF.